This T cell receptor (beta chain) was obtained from a study of shared clonotypes between healthy human individuals. V gave up 6 bases and J gave up 0 bases; unmatched junction bases: 3. The CDR3 loop spans 15 amino acids. Germline lookup yields CDR1 MNHNS and CDR2 SASEGT. Roughly 200 ng DNA, about 33,000 T cell genomes, went into each sorted-subset replicate PCR. The protocol was immunoSEQ multiplex PCR, while the TCRdb copy is restricted to in-frame clones and leaves out a portion. Of about 600,000 clones in the sample, 98% were seen once. Terminally differentiated effector memory CD45RA+ cells were excluded from the naive CD8 cells, which were CD45RO-negative and positively selected for CCR7.

The sequenced sample was naive CD8+ T cells sorted from blood. The chain joins TRBV6-1 to TRBJ2-7; TRBD2 matches at 12 bases. The origin of this receptor is a man aged 25-45 years in good health. Written as DNA, the CDR3 is TGTGCCAGCAGGGAGACTAGCGGGAGCTCCTACGAGCAGTACTTC. Translated, it gives CASRETSGSSYEQYF.